This is a list of T cell receptor beta chains from one sample in a study of shared clonotypes between healthy human individuals. Some clones are missing from TCRdb's copy, which holds only in-frame ones; the method was immunoSEQ multiplex PCR. The table lists about 2.4 million clones, more than 80% of them singletons. Sequencing used naive CD4+ T cells sorted from blood. These TCRs come from a young man in good health. The CDR3 runs from the conserved cysteine through the conserved F or W. The D gene is left open where the match is weak. The size of a clone is reported for some rows only, either as once, few or many, or as a class for expanded clones.

>TRBJ2-7|TRBD1|TRBV19|once
TGTGCCACCCAGCAACAGGGGGAAACTTACGAGCAGTACTTC
CATQQQGETYEQYF
>TRBJ2-5|.|TRBV2|.
TGTGCCAGCAGCCTACAGGTTCAAGAGACCCAGTACTTC
CASSLQVQETQYF
>TRBJ2-3|.|TRBV2|.
TGTGCCAGCAGTAAAGGAGTAGTCACAGATACGCAGTATTTT
CASSKGVVTDTQYF
>TRBJ2-3|.|TRBV5-1|once
TGCGCCAGCAGCTTGGAATCGATCACAGATACGCAGTATTTT
CASSLESITDTQYF
>TRBJ1-1|TRBD1|TRBV29-1|few
TGCAGCGTTGGACAGGGGAGGGGAGCTGAAGCTTTCTTT
CSVGQGRGAEAFF
>TRBJ1-1|.|TRBV10-3|once
TGTGCCATCAGTGAGTCAGTGGCAGGGAAGGGGAACACTGAAGCTTTCTTT
CAISESVAGKGNTEAFF
>TRBJ1-4|.|TRBV18|once
TGTGCCAGCTCACCAGGGGTGAATGAAAAACTGTTTTTT
CASSPGVNEKLFF
>TRBJ2-4|.|TRBV5-1|.
TGCGCCAGCAGCTTGGTAGGACTGAACCTAGCCAAAAACATTCAGTACTTC
CASSLVGLNLAKNIQYF
>TRBJ1-4|TRBD1|TRBV6-1|.
TGTGCCAGCAGGGGACAGGGAGTTTCTAATGAAAAACTGTTTTTT
CASRGQGVSNEKLFF
>TRBJ2-7|.|TRBV10-3|.
TGTGCCATCAGCGAAGGGGGAAACTACGAGCAGTACTTC
CAISEGGNYEQYF
>TRBJ2-7|TRBD2|TRBV5-4|.
TGTGCCAGCAGCTCCCTATCGAGTAGCGGGAGGGCCAACGAGCAGTACTTC
CASSSLSSSGRANEQYF
>TRBJ2-1|TRBD1|TRBV7-2|.
TGTGCCAGCAGCTTAGGACAGGGGAACAATGAGCAGTTCTTC
CASSLGQGNNEQFF
>TRBJ1-4|.|TRBV6-1|.
TGTGCCAGCACCTATCTTCACGGATGGGAAAAACTGTTTTTT
CASTYLHGWEKLFF
>TRBJ1-1|.|TRBV6-1|.
TGTGCCAGCAGTGAGGGACGAGGGAACACTGAAGCTTTCTTT
CASSEGRGNTEAFF
>TRBJ2-7|TRBD1|TRBV9|.
TGTGCCAGCAGCGTAGCTGGGACAGGGTACGAGCAGTACTTC
CASSVAGTGYEQYF
>TRBJ1-5|.|TRBV2|few
TGTGCCAGCAGGGAAAGGCAGGGAAACAATCAGCCCCAGCATTTT
CASRERQGNNQPQHF
>TRBJ1-2|.|TRBV6-6|.
TGTGCCCTTGGGCCGGGGGCATATGGCTACACCTTC
CALGPGAYGYTF
>TRBJ1-3|.|TRBV20-1|.
TGCAGTGCGCCCCGGGGAAACACCATATATTTT
CSAPRGNTIYF
>TRBJ2-7|TRBD1|TRBV5-6|.
TGTGCCAGCAGCTGGACAGGGGGTGCCTTAGGGCAGTACTTC
CASSWTGGALGQYF
>TRBJ2-2|TRBD1|TRBV30|.
TGTGCCTGGAGTCCTCGTGGGACAGGGGGTGTTGGGGAGCTGTTTTTT
CAWSPRGTGGVGELFF
>TRBJ2-4|TRBD2|TRBV4-1|.
TGCGCCAGCAGCCCCTCGGCTAGCGGGGGGGTAGAAAACATTCAGTACTTC
CASSPSASGGVENIQYF
>TRBJ1-3|.|TRBV6-6|.
TGTGCCAGCAGCAAAGGAGGCCAGTTCTCTGGAAACACCATATATTTT
CASSKGGQFSGNTIYF
>TRBJ1-5|.|TRBV19|.
TGTGCCAGTAGTACCTACCCGCGGACAGCTGGCAATCAGCCCCAGCATTTT
CASSTYPRTAGNQPQHF
>TRBJ2-7|.|TRBV27|.
TGTGCCAGCAGTTTGGGAGGGACAGTTGGCTACGAGCAGTACTTC
CASSLGGTVGYEQYF
>TRBJ2-3|TRBD1|TRBV5-1|.
TGCGCCAGCAGCCTGGGACAGGCTCCCGATACGCAGTATTTT
CASSLGQAPDTQYF
>TRBJ2-5|.|TRBV18|.
TGTGCCAGCTCACCAAGACCGGTACGGGAGACCCAGTACTTC
CASSPRPVRETQYF
>TRBJ1-2|TRBD1|TRBV2|.
TGTGCCAGCCAGGGGACAGGCACAAACTATGGCTACACCTTC
CASQGTGTNYGYTF
>TRBJ2-2|.|TRBV7-8|.
TGTGCCAGCAGCTTCCAGAGGAACACCGGGGAGCTGTTTTTT
CASSFQRNTGELFF
>TRBJ2-7|.|TRBV5-1|.
TGCGCCAGCAGTTCGGGGGCCGGCGAGTCCTACGAGCAGTACTTC
CASSSGAGESYEQYF
>TRBJ2-3|.|TRBV5-1|.
TGCGCCAGCAGGTTAGCGGCTAGCACAGATACGCAGTATTTT
CASRLAASTDTQYF
>TRBJ2-7|TRBD1|TRBV19|.
TGTGCCAGTAGTGCCATCTCGACAGGGGGCACGTACGAGCAGTACTTC
CASSAISTGGTYEQYF
>TRBJ2-4|.|TRBV19|.
TGTGCCAGTAGTAGCCAGGGGAGGGGGACCGAAAACATTCAGTACTTC
CASSSQGRGTENIQYF
>TRBJ1-6|TRBD1|TRBV7-8|.
TGTGCGGGACAGGCCGGACCTAATTCACCCCTCCACTTT
CAGQAGPNSPLHF
>TRBJ2-3|.|TRBV19|.
TGTGCCAGTAGCCAAGGCCCCGGGCCTAGCACAGATACGCAGTATTTT
CASSQGPGPSTDTQYF
>TRBJ2-3|TRBD2|TRBV10-3|.
TGTGCCATCAGTGAAAGCGGGGGGTGGTCAGATACGCAGTATTTT
CAISESGGWSDTQYF
>TRBJ2-6|TRBD1|TRBV10-3|.
TGTGCCATCAGGGAAACAGGGGGCCAGGGGGCCAACGTCCTGACTTTC
CAIRETGGQGANVLTF
>TRBJ2-7|TRBD1|TRBV2|.
TGTGCCAGCAGTGAAAGGACAGGGAAGCGGGAGCAGTACTTC
CASSERTGKREQYF
>TRBJ1-1|.|TRBV18|.
TGTGCCAGCTCACCCCCGGCCATGAACACTGAAGCTTTCTTT
CASSPPAMNTEAFF
>TRBJ1-1|TRBD1|TRBV2|.
TGTGCCAGAAGAAGGGGGCCGGACACTGAAGCTTTCTTT
CARRRGPDTEAFF
>TRBJ2-3|.|TRBV19|.
TGTGCCAGTAGTATTCGCGGGGGCACAGATACGCAGTATTTT
CASSIRGGTDTQYF
>TRBJ2-1|.|TRBV10-2|.
TGCGCCAGCAGTGATTGGGACGGACACAATGAGCAGTTCTTC
CASSDWDGHNEQFF
>TRBJ2-5|.|TRBV19|once
TGTGCCAGTAGTATAGATGGTCGCAGCCAAGAGACCCAGTACTTC
CASSIDGRSQETQYF
>TRBJ2-1|TRBD2|TRBV5-4|.
TGTGCCAGCAGCCTCCCGCCTAGCGGGAGCGCCTACAATGAGCAGTTCTTC
CASSLPPSGSAYNEQFF
>TRBJ2-3|TRBD1|TRBV2|.
TGTGCCAGCGGTCCCGGGACAGGGGATACGCAGTATTTT
CASGPGTGDTQYF
>TRBJ2-7|.|TRBV28|.
TGTGCCAGCAGTTTGGCTAAACCCTACGAGCAGTACTTC
CASSLAKPYEQYF
>TRBJ1-2|.|TRBV6-6|.
TGTGCCAGTACCCTTCAGGAAGGGCGGGGCTACACCTTC
CASTLQEGRGYTF
>TRBJ1-6|TRBD1|TRBV18|.
TGTGCCAGCTCACCATTGGGACAGGGTCGAAATTCACCCCTCCACTTT
CASSPLGQGRNSPLHF
>TRBJ1-1|.|TRBV18|.
TGTGCCAGCTCACTGGTGGGAATTGAAGCTTTCTTT
CASSLVGIEAFF
>TRBJ2-3|.|TRBV2|.
TGTGCCAGCAGTGATGGGCTCAGAGCTAGCACAGATACGCAGTATTTT
CASSDGLRASTDTQYF
>TRBJ1-3|.|TRBV7-2|once
TGTGCCAGCAGCTTTTTGGCTGGAAACACCATATATTTT
CASSFLAGNTIYF
>TRBJ2-3|.|TRBV6-5|.
TGTGCCAGCAGTTACCGTGGAGATACGCAGTATTTT
CASSYRGDTQYF